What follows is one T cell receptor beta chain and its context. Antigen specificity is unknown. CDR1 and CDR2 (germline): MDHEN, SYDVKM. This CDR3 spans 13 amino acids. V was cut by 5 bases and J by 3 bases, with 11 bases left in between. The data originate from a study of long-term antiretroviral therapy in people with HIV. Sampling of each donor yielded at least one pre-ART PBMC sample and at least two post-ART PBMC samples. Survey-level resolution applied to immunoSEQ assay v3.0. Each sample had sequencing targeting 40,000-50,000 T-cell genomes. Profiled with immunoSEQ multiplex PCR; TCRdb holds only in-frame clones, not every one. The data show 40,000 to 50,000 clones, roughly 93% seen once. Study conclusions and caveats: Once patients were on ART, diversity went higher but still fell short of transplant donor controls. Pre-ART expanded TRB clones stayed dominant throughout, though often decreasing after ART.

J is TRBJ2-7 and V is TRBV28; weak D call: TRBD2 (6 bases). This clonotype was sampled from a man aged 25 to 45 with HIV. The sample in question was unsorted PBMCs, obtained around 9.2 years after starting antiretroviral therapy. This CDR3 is CASSRSGLYEQYF. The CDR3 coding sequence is TGTGCCAGCAGTCGTTCGGGACTCTACGAGCAGTACTTC.